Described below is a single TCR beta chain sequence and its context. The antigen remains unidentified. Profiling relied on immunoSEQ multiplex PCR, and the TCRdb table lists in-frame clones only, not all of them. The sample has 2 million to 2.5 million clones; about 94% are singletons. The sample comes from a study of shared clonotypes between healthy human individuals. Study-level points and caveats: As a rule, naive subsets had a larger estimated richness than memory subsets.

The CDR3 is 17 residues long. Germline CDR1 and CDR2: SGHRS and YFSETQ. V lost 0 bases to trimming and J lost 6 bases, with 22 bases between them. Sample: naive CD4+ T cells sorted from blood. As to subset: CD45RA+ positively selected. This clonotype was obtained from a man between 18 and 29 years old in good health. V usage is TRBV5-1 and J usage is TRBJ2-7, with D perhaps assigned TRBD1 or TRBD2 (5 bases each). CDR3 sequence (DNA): TGCGCCAGCAGCTTGGGCCCCGCGACCGGGGACCTTGGCGAGCAGTACTTC. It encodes CASSLGPATGDLGEQYF. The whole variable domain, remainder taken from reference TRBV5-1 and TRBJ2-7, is KAGVTQTPRYLIKTRGQQVTLSCSPISGHRSVSWYQQTPGQGLQFLFEYFSETQRNKGNFPGRFSGRQFSNSRSEMNVSTLELGDSALYLCASSLGPATGDLGEQYFGPGTRLTVT.